This is a list of T cell receptor beta chains from one sample in a study of control samples from healthy donors and cancer patients. Produced via immunoSEQ multiplex PCR; TCRdb's table is partial and in-frame only. The repertoire holds more than 85,000 clones, with about 89% as singletons. Source material: blood. All receptors come from a woman in her fifties or sixties in good health. CDR3s include the opening cysteine and the closing phenylalanine or tryptophan. A D gene is named only where the DNA matches it firmly. Where a row states a size, it is once, few, many or the class of an expanded clone; other rows omit it.

TRBV18	TRBJ1-5	-	-	CASSAGYSNQPQHF	TGTGCCAGCTCAGCGGGGTATAGCAATCAGCCCCAGCATTTT
TRBV7-2	TRBJ2-1	-	-	CASSLGSPMGNEQFF	TGTGCCAGCAGCTTAGGGAGTCCAATGGGCAATGAGCAGTTCTTC
TRBV19	TRBJ2-5	-	-	CASSIEAGGGYETQYF	TGTGCCAGTAGTATAGAAGCAGGGGGGGGCTATGAGACCCAGTACTTC
TRBV6-6	TRBJ2-2	few	-	CASSYYPLTGELFF	TGTGCCAGCAGTTACTACCCCCTTACCGGGGAGCTGTTTTTT
TRBV30	TRBJ1-2	-	TRBD1	CAWSVQGTGAYGYTF	TGTGCCTGGAGTGTACAGGGGACAGGGGCCTATGGCTACACCTTC
TRBV9	TRBJ2-1	once	TRBD2	CASSVVSSGGVNEQFF	TGTGCCAGCAGCGTAGTTAGTAGCGGGGGGGTCAATGAGCAGTTCTTC
TRBV6-5	TRBJ2-5	-	TRBD1	CASSRAGTGIETQYF	TGTGCCAGCAGTCGCGCCGGGACAGGGATAGAGACCCAGTACTTC
TRBV9	TRBJ1-2	-	-	CASSVDGSLNYGYTF	TGTGCCAGCAGCGTAGACGGTTCCCTTAACTATGGCTACACCTTC
TRBV4-3	TRBJ2-3	-	-	CASSQDSLASGTDTQYF	TGCGCCAGCAGCCAAGATTCTCTGGCTAGCGGCACAGATACGCAGTATTTT
TRBV2	TRBJ2-2	-	-	CASSGENRISELFF	TGTGCCAGCAGTGGAGAGAACCGCATAAGTGAGCTGTTTTTT
TRBV19	TRBJ2-2	-	-	CASMRLGDTGELFF	TGTGCCAGTATGAGGCTGGGCGACACCGGGGAGCTGTTTTTT
TRBV7-9	TRBJ1-1	few	-	CASSSTWGWSTEAFF	TGTGCCAGCAGCTCCACATGGGGCTGGAGCACTGAAGCTTTCTTT
TRBV7-2	TRBJ2-5	-	-	CASSLPNGRTQYF	TGTGCCAGCAGCTTACCAAACGGACGGACCCAGTACTTC
TRBV7-2	TRBJ2-1	-	TRBD2	CASSPGGLAGGPEQFF	TGTGCCAGCAGCCCAGGGGGGCTAGCGGGAGGGCCTGAGCAGTTCTTC
TRBV7-8	TRBJ1-1	-	-	CASSSSPGVRNTEAFF	TGTGCCAGCAGCTCCTCCCCGGGAGTTAGGAACACTGAAGCTTTCTTT
TRBV7-9	TRBJ2-5	-	-	CASVPVGGSWETQYF	TGTGCCAGCGTCCCGGTGGGAGGTTCTTGGGAGACCCAGTACTTC
TRBV27	TRBJ2-2	-	TRBD2	CASSLWGLAGTGELFF	TGTGCCAGCAGTTTATGGGGACTAGCAGGCACCGGGGAGCTGTTTTTT
TRBV11-3	TRBJ1-6	-	-	CASSLQYNSPLHF	TGTGCCAGCAGCTTACAGTATAATTCACCCCTCCACTTT
TRBV27	TRBJ2-7	-	-	CASSRGGYYEQYF	TGTGCCAGCAGCCGGGGCGGGTACTACGAGCAGTACTTC
TRBV5-1	TRBJ1-2	few	-	CASSLAGGEGYTF	TGCGCCAGCAGCTTGGCCGGGGGGGAAGGCTACACCTTC
TRBV7-3	TRBJ1-1	few	-	CASSSGLGTLAFF	TGTGCCAGCAGCTCTGGATTGGGGACACTAGCTTTCTTT
TRBV7-9	TRBJ1-1	once	-	CASSPGTLNTEAFF	TGTGCCAGCAGCCCGGGGACCCTGAACACTGAAGCTTTCTTT
TRBV5-6	TRBJ2-1	-	-	CASSTIYQHEQFF	TGTGCCAGCAGCACCATTTATCAGCATGAGCAGTTCTTC
TRBV4-2	TRBJ2-3	-	TRBD2	CASSTDSGGAEDTQYF	TGTGCCAGCAGCACCGATAGCGGGGGGGCCGAGGATACGCAGTATTTT
TRBV3-1/TRBV3-2	TRBJ2-3	-	-	CASSQEVAPHTQYF	TGTGCCAGCAGCCAAGAGGTAGCCCCCCATACGCAGTATTTT
TRBV19	TRBJ2-5	-	-	CASSIMFRERYQETQYF	TGTGCCAGTAGTATAATGTTCAGGGAAAGGTACCAAGAGACCCAGTACTTC
TRBV10-2	TRBJ1-1	-	-	CASSGGISQGTAFF	TGCGCCAGCAGCGGCGGGATATCACAGGGTACGGCTTTCTTT
TRBV4-1	TRBJ2-3	-	-	CASSQGQDTQYF	TGCGCCAGCAGCCAAGGTCAAGATACGCAGTATTTT
TRBV14	TRBJ2-3	once	TRBD2	CASSQGGSGSTDTQYF	TGTGCCAGCAGCCAAGGCGGTAGCGGGAGCACAGATACGCAGTATTTT
TRBV19	TRBJ1-6	once	-	CASRMYNSPLHF	TGTGCCAGTAGAATGTATAATTCACCCCTCCACTTT
TRBV27	TRBJ2-5	-	-	CASRGSRGEETQYF	TGTGCCAGCAGAGGATCTAGAGGGGAAGAGACCCAGTACTTC
TRBV11-1	TRBJ1-2	-	TRBD1	CASSSGQNYGYTF	TGTGCCAGCAGCTCGGGACAGAACTATGGCTACACCTTC
TRBV7-6	TRBJ2-2	-	-	CASSRGENTGELFF	TGTGCCAGCTCCAGGGGTGAAAACACCGGGGAGCTGTTTTTT
TRBV4-1	TRBJ1-2	-	TRBD1	CASSQAARDRGNYGYTF	TGCGCCAGCAGCCAAGCGGCCCGGGACAGGGGGAACTATGGCTACACCTTC
TRBV6-2/TRBV6-3	TRBJ1-2	-	TRBD1	CASSQVAAGTASYGYTF	TGTGCCAGCAGTCAAGTGGCAGCCGGGACAGCGAGTTATGGCTACACCTTC
TRBV6-5	TRBJ2-3	-	-	CASSYGGPEAADTQYF	TGTGCCAGCAGTTACGGCGGGCCAGAGGCCGCAGATACGCAGTATTTT
TRBV2	TRBJ1-6	-	-	CASSEVSGSLNSPLHF	TGTGCCAGCAGTGAAGTCAGCGGGTCTCTTAATTCACCCCTCCACTTT
TRBV19	TRBJ2-5	-	-	CATGTFGVETQYF	TGTGCCACCGGGACGTTCGGGGTCGAGACCCAGTACTTC
TRBV27	TRBJ1-2	-	-	CASSLQGNYGYTF	TGTGCCAGCAGTTTACAGGGGAACTATGGCTACACCTTC
TRBV27	TRBJ2-2	-	TRBD1	CASSPYTGGRTGELFF	TGTGCCAGCAGTCCATACACAGGGGGCAGAACCGGGGAGCTGTTTTTT
TRBV6-5	TRBJ1-3	-	-	CAVAISRSGNTIYF	TGTGCCGTCGCTATCAGTAGGTCTGGAAACACCATATATTTT
TRBV11-2	TRBJ2-5	-	TRBD2	CASSASGGAATQYF	TGTGCCAGCAGCGCCAGCGGGGGGGCGGCGACCCAGTACTTC
TRBV2	TRBJ1-1	once	-	CASSQSHEAGDTEAFF	TGTGCCAGCAGTCAGAGCCACGAGGCCGGGGACACTGAAGCTTTCTTT
TRBV4-2	TRBJ1-5	few	-	CASSQVQDSNQPQHF	TGTGCCAGCAGCCAAGTGCAGGACAGCAATCAGCCCCAGCATTTT
TRBV7-3	TRBJ2-1	few	TRBD1	CASSLTGYEQFF	TGTGCCAGCAGCCTGACAGGGTATGAGCAGTTCTTC